A single sample gave rise to the 25 T cell receptor beta chains below, sequenced in a study of molecular identifiers for immune sequencing clone quantification. TCRdb re-derived calls from the PCR reads in MiXCR, one entry per CDR3 protein. The table includes about 510,000 distinct CDR3 sequences, about a fifth detected once. The sample consisted of naive CD8+ T cells from blood, with Jurkat cell RNA spiked in. Subset noted: FACS-sorted CD8+CD4-CCR7+CD45RA+ naive T cells. All receptors come from a human donor in good health. Some libraries in this study had Jurkat cell RNA spiked in.

In this sample, this clonotype turned up many times. The chain recombines TRBV15 with TRBJ1-1; D is unclear. Germline loops: CDR1 LNHNV, CDR2 YYDKDF (reference sequence). Trimming removed 4 bases from V and 4 bases from J, with 7 bases in between. This CDR3 is built from 12 residues. The CDR3 coding sequence is TGTGCCACCAGCACCTGGTTCACTGAAGCTTTCTTT. Amino acid sequence: CATSTWFTEAFF.

The V call is TRBV28, the J call TRBJ2-5; 9 positions match TRBD2. Per the germline V gene, CDR1 is MDHEN and CDR2 is SYDVKM. The CDR3 contains 14 residues. Trimming removed 7 bases from V and 2 bases from J; junction bases left unmatched: 5. CDR3 sequence (DNA): TGTGCCAGCACCAGAGCGGGAGGACAAGAGACCCAGTACTTC. It translates to CASTRAGGQETQYF.

The rearrangement uses TRBV19 and TRBJ2-3, with a tentative D call TRBD1 (6 bases). Trimming shortened V by 5 bases and J by 5 bases, and 11 bases separated the two germline ends. The germline V gene has CDR1 LNHDA and CDR2 SQIVND (reference sequence). This CDR3 comprises 13 residues. The CDR3 loop is CASSGRGKDTQYF. DNA for the CDR3: TGTGCCAGTAGTGGCAGGGGAAAAGATACGCAGTATTTT.

In this sample, this clonotype turned up many times. This chain joins TRBV4-3 and TRBJ2-3; 7 bases map to TRBD2. Per germline, CDR1 LGHNA and CDR2 YSLEER. The CDR3 totals 16 residues. Trimming took 0 bases from V and 3 from J; bases not matched to a gene: 6. The CDR3 coding sequence is TGCGCCAGCAGCCAAGACAGGGCCGGGGGGACAGATACGCAGTATTTT. It is translated as CASSQDRAGGTDTQYF.

The V and J genes are TRBV4-2 and TRBJ2-5; 9 positions agree with TRBD2. V trimming: 4 bases; J trimming: 6 bases; junction bases outside the gene matches: 18. The CDR3 runs to 18 residues. The germline V gene encodes CDR1 LGHNA and CDR2 YNFKEQ. The CDR3 region has the DNA TGTGCCAGCAGCCTCGCGACTAGCGGAAAATACCGTCGAAAGACCCAGTACTTC. Protein: CASSLATSGKYRRKTQYF.

This clonotype was detected only a few times. This chain links TRBV5-1 with TRBJ2-3, with TRBD1 identical over 8 bases. The CDR3 runs 16 residues. With 7 bases clipped from V and 0 bases from J, the junction kept 10 bases outside the gene matches. Germline lookup yields CDR1 SGHRS and CDR2 YFSETQ. CDR3: CASAARWDRSTDTQYF. CDR3 DNA: TGCGCCAGCGCCGCCAGATGGGACAGGAGCACAGATACGCAGTATTTT.

This clonotype was seen more than once but under ten times. J is TRBJ2-7 and V is TRBV28, with D perhaps TRBD1 or TRBD2 (6 bases each). Between the trimmed V and J ends, which lost 3 bases and 3 bases, there was a span of 21 bases. CDR3 length equals 17 residues. Per the germline V gene, CDR1 is MDHEN and CDR2 is SYDVKM. The CDR3 bases are TGTGCCAGCAGTTTGTCAGAACGGGGGCGATTTCTCTACGAGCAGTACTTC. Translation: CASSLSERGRFLYEQYF.

This rearrangement joins TRBV4-3 to TRBJ1-2; TRBD1 agrees at 8 bases. The CDR3 covers 19 residues. The germline V gene encodes CDR1 LGHNA and CDR2 YSLEER. The ends lost 0 bases at V and 1 base at J; junction bases unmatched: 13. DNA of the CDR3: TGCGCCAGCAGCCAAGATCTTGTATGGCAGGGGGCGAATAACTATGGCTACACCTTC. Translated: CASSQDLVWQGANNYGYTF.

This clonotype came up a few times. The chain carries TRBV27 and TRBJ2-1, with 7 bases aligning to TRBD2. This CDR3 has 16 amino acids. Germline lookup yields CDR1 MNHEY and CDR2 SMNVEV (reference sequence). V trimming: 5 bases; J trimming: 4 bases; junction bases outside the gene matches: 11. CDR3 sequence (DNA): TGTGCCAGCAGTACGCGAGCGGAAGCGGGGTACAATGAGCAGTTCTTC. Its translation: CASSTRAEAGYNEQFF.

In its sample, this clonotype was seen a few times. This sequence joins TRBV4-3 and TRBJ2-3; 10 bases agree with TRBD2. This CDR3 region has 16 residues. V gave up 0 bases and J gave up 5 bases; unmatched junction bases: 5. Per the germline V gene, CDR1 is LGHNA and CDR2 is YSLEER. This chain's CDR3 is CASSQDASGGVDTQYF. CDR3 nucleotide sequence: TGCGCCAGCAGCCAAGATGCTAGCGGGGGTGTAGATACGCAGTATTTT.

On this clonotype: Lacking the conserved final phenylalanine or tryptophan, this CDR3 likely reflects a read error. The limits of the CDR3 on the DNA are not certain, so only TCRdb's listed CDR3 is given. V is TRBV7-9 and J is TRBJ2-3. The CDR3 region is 17 residues in length, termini included. CDR1 SEHNR and CDR2 FQNEAQ come from the germline V gene (reference sequence). The CDR3 sequence is CASSFPLLADGTDTRYL.

This clonotype was found a few times. The genes are TRBV11-2 and TRBJ2-7, with 8 bases lining up with TRBD2. Looked up from germline, CDR1 is SGHAT and CDR2 is FQNNGV. V dropped 5 bases and J dropped 6; count of bases not matched to a gene: 15. The CDR3 length is 16 residues. The CDR3 is CASSRTWRAGGIEQYF. CDR3 nucleotides: TGTGCCAGCAGCAGGACCTGGCGGGCGGGGGGAATCGAGCAGTACTTC.

This clonotype was detected ten times or more. The rearrangement uses TRBV28 and TRBJ1-1; D call uncertain. This CDR3 has 17 amino acids. The V end was cut by 1 base, the J end by 0 bases, with 15 bases between. Germline-derived CDR1 and CDR2 are MDHEN and SYDVKM. The CDR3 sequence is CASSLYGVGRLNTEAFF. CDR3 nucleotides: TGTGCCAGCAGTTTATACGGGGTTGGCAGGTTGAACACTGAAGCTTTCTTT.

The CDR3: CASSQGTSGFRDEQFF. In DNA, the CDR3 is TGCGCCAGCAGCCAAGGGACTAGCGGGTTTCGGGATGAGCAGTTCTTC. The rearrangement joins TRBV4-1 to TRBJ2-1; 11 bases agree with TRBD2. J was trimmed by 8 bases and V by 1 base; bases with no gene match: 7. The CDR3 length is 16 residues. Germline V gives CDR1 MGHRA, CDR2 YSYEKL.

The gene calls are TRBV27 and TRBJ2-7, with TRBD2 identical over 12 bases. There are 14 residues in the CDR3. Germline V gene data show CDR1 as MNHEY and CDR2 as SMNVEV (reference sequence). Unmatched junction bases numbered 6, after V lost 8 bases and J lost 4 bases. CDR3 protein: CASAWTSGTYEQYF. In nucleotides, the CDR3 is TGTGCCAGCGCCTGGACTAGCGGGACGTACGAGCAGTACTTC.

Ten or more counts support this clonotype. V and J are TRBV7-9 and TRBJ2-6; the match to TRBD2 covers 11 bases. Germline V gives CDR1 SEHNR, CDR2 FQNEAQ (reference sequence). This CDR3 is built from 18 residues. The V and J ends lost 5 bases and 0 bases, in that order; junction bases with no gene match: 6. DNA of the CDR3: TGTGCCAGCAGCCCGCTAGCGGGGGGCACCTCTGGGGCCAACGTCCTGACTTTC. This translates into CASSPLAGGTSGANVLTF.

The genes are TRBV6-5 and TRBJ2-3; 11 bases are shared with TRBD1. The CDR3 covers 15 residues. Germline V CDR1 and CDR2: MNHEY, SVGAGI. Trimming took 6 bases from V and 5 from J; bases not matched to a gene: 7. The chain's CDR3 is CASSQGQGEQDTQYF. The CDR3 coding sequence is TGTGCCAGCAGCCAGGGACAGGGGGAGCAAGATACGCAGTATTTT.

For this clonotype: A much more abundant neighbour one base away suggests this may be a read error. CDR3 sequence (DNA): TGTGCCAGCAACTCCCATCCAGTTCCAGATACGCAGTATTTT. As protein: CASNSHPVPDTQYF. This rearrangement joins TRBV28 to TRBJ2-3; D unresolved. Germline V gene sequence: CDR1 MDHEN, CDR2 SYDVKM. The CDR3 has 14 amino acids. Trimming removed 7 bases from V and 4 bases from J, with 15 bases in between. The complete variable domain, with remaining parts taken from reference TRBV28 and TRBJ2-3, reads DVKVTQSSRYLVKRTGEKVFLECVQDMDHENMFWYRQDPGLGLRLIYFSYDVKMKEKGDIPEGYSVSREKKERFSLILESASTNQTSMYLCASNSHPVPDTQYFGPGTRLTVL.

This clonotype showed up just a few times. J is TRBJ2-1 and V is TRBV27; D remains ambiguous. The CDR3 totals 11 residues. CDR1 and CDR2 from the germline V gene are MNHEY and SMNVEV (reference sequence). Trimming left V 3 bases short and J 15 bases short, with 12 bases between. As DNA, the CDR3 is TGTGCCAGCAGTTTGTCAGGTTACGCGTTCTTC. This codes for CASSLSGYAFF.

Remarks on this clonotype: A read error may be the cause here, since a much bigger clone is one base away. The chain recombines TRBV14 with TRBJ1-1; 7 bases match TRBD1. J gave up 3 bases and V 3 bases, and 4 bases lay outside the gene matches. Germline-derived CDR1 and CDR2 are SGHDN and FVKESK. This CDR3 spans 14 amino acids. Written as DNA, the CDR3 is TGTGCCAGCAGCCAGACAGGGACATACACTGAAGCTTTCTTT. It codes for CASSQTGTYTEAFF.

This clonotype was observed at least ten times. This rearrangement joins TRBV7-3 to TRBJ2-1, with D perhaps given as TRBD1 or TRBD2 (5 bases each). This CDR3 is built from 13 residues. Germline CDR1 SGHTA, CDR2 FQGTGA. Trimming pared 2 bases from V and 6 bases from J, leaving 8 bases between. The CDR3 bases are TGTGCCAGCAGCTTATTTGGGGGCAATGAGCAGTTCTTC. Its translation: CASSLFGGNEQFF.

There are many counts of this clonotype. The chain combines TRBV13 with TRBJ1-1; D ambiguous. CDR1 PRHDT and CDR2 FYEKMQ come from the germline V gene (reference sequence). This CDR3 spans 14 amino acids. Trimming cost V 2 bases and J 8 bases, with 15 bases left between them. CDR3 sequence: CASSLFNSVIEAFF. In nucleotides, the CDR3 is TGTGCCAGCAGCTTATTTAACAGCGTGATAGAAGCTTTCTTT.

Comment on this clonotype: This may stem from a read error, because a much larger clone lies one nucleotide away. This rearrangement joins TRBV7-6 to TRBJ2-7; D gene uncertain. CDR1 and CDR2 from the germline V gene are SGHVS and FNYEAQ. The CDR3 sequence is 14 residues long. The CDR3 loop reads CASSPPTRNYEQCF. As DNA, the CDR3 is TGTGCCAGCAGCCCCCCCACTCGGAACTACGAGCAGTGCTTC.

The chain combines TRBV6-6 with TRBJ1-5; D possibly corresponds to TRBD1 (6 bases). The germline V and J ends were trimmed by 0 bases and 7 bases, with 13 bases remaining between them. The CDR3 is made up of 15 amino acids. Germline assignment: CDR1 MNHNY and CDR2 SVGAGI (reference sequence). This chain's CDR3 is CASSYSGQGNQPQHF. In DNA form, the CDR3 reads TGTGCCAGCAGTTACTCTGGGCAGGGGAACCAGCCCCAGCATTTT.

This clonotype was counted many times. V and J are TRBV5-4 and TRBJ2-3, with TRBD1 matching 7 bases. The germline gives CDR1 SGHNT, CDR2 YYREEE (reference sequence). The junction had 12 bases not matched to a gene; V was cut back by 1 base and J by 4 bases. The CDR3 is made up of 17 amino acids. Here the CDR3 reads CASSLPGGGEFADTQYF. DNA of the CDR3: TGTGCCAGCAGCTTGCCAGGGGGTGGAGAGTTTGCAGATACGCAGTATTTT. Full variable domain (remainder filled in from reference TRBV5-4 and TRBJ2-3): ETGVTQSPTHLIKTRGQQVTLRCSSQSGHNTVSWYQQALGQGPQFIFQYYREEENGRGNFPPRFSGLQFPNYSSELNVNALELDDSALYLCASSLPGGGEFADTQYFGPGTRLTVL.